This T cell receptor beta chain is drawn from a study of control samples from healthy donors and cancer patients. This CDR3 contains 14 residues. V shed 7 bases and J 6 bases; nucleotides not matched to a gene: 8. The V gene's germline CDR1 is SGHTA and CDR2 FQGNSA. The protocol was immunoSEQ multiplex PCR, while the TCRdb copy is restricted to in-frame clones and leaves out a portion. The sample holds some 120,000 clones, less than 95% seen once. The sequence derives from a man younger than 35 in good health. The V and J genes are TRBV7-2 and TRBJ2-1; 8 bases map to TRBD2. Sequencing used blood. The CDR3 spells CASTSGLGGNEQFF. CDR3 sequence (DNA): TGTGCCAGCACTTCGGGACTAGGAGGCAATGAGCAGTTCTTC.